The present T cell receptor (beta chain) was sequenced within a study of T cells in Graves' hyperthyroidism and ophthalmopathy. Amplification of TCR beta CDR3 regions used RNA as the template. First-round RT-PCR of the TCR CDR3 relied on the HTBI primer set. TCRdb redid the calling of the multiplex PCR reads with MiXCR, one entry per CDR3 protein. The sample records 250,000 to 400,000 distinct CDR3 sequences, roughly an eighth being singletons. Ophthalmopathy patients had Clinical Activity Score at least 3, NOSPECS grade at least 4, duration under 3 months. It was 8.5 to 10 ml of fresh peripheral blood that supplied the PBMCs. Sequences were obtained from blood. This clonotype was obtained from a middle-aged woman with Graves' ophthalmopathy.

The DNA of the CDR3 is TGCAGTGCTAGGTCCAGCCGGGACAATGAGCAGTTCTTC. Protein product: CSARSSRDNEQFF. The genes are TRBV20-1 and TRBJ2-1; D remains ambiguous. Trimming removed 3 bases at V and 5 bases at J, with 11 bases between. The CDR3 runs to 13 residues. Germline values: CDR1 DFQATT, CDR2 SNEGSKA (reference sequence).